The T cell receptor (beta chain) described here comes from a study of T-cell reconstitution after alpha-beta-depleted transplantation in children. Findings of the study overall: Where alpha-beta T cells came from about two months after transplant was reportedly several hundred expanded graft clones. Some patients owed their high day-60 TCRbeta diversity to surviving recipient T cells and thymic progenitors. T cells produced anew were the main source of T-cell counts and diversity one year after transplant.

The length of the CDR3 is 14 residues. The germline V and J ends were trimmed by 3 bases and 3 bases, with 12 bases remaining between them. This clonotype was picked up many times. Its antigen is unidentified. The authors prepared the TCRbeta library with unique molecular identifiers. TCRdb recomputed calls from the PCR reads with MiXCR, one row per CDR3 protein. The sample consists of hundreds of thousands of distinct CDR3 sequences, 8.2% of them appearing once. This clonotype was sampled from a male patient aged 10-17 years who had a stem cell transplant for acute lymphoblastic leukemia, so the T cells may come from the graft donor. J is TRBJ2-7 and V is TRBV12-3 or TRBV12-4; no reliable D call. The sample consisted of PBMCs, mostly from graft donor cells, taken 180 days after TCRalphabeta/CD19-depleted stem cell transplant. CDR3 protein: CASSFEQGFYEQYF. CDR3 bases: TGTGCCAGCAGTTTTGAGCAAGGTTTCTACGAGCAGTACTTC.